This T cell receptor beta chain was identified in a study of early T cells in non-severe SARS-CoV-2 infection. This clonotype showed up just a few times. The germline CDR1 and CDR2 sequences are SGHDN and FVKESK. The CDR3 is 15 residues long. V shed 2 bases and J shed 3 bases, with 11 bases lying between them. Individual cDNA molecules received unique molecular identifiers during library preparation. Via MiXCR, TCRdb re-called the 5' RACE reads, giving one row per CDR3 protein. The profile shows 45,000 or so distinct CDR3 sequences, about 11% of them singletons. The sequence derives from an adult who was a healthcare worker with PCR-confirmed SARS-CoV-2 infection or an uninfected control (not recorded which). The V and J genes are TRBV14 and TRBJ2-1; D possibly matches TRBD1 or TRBD2 (5 bases each). Material: whole blood. CDR3 region: CASSQRGDIYNEQFF. The CDR3 DNA reads as TGTGCCAGCAGCCAAAGGGGAGACATCTACAATGAGCAGTTCTTC.